This TCR beta chain was documented in a study of T cell responses to AZD1222 COVID-19 vaccine. TCRdb keeps only in-frame clones here, not all; method: immunoSEQ multiplex PCR. Here the sample spans 110,000 to 150,000 clones, approximately 83% being singletons. The germline V gene encodes CDR1 KGHSH and CDR2 LQKENI. This CDR3 region has 12 residues. V lost 2 bases and J lost 4, with 5 bases in between. This material consisted of peripheral blood, taken on day 0 of AZD1222 vaccination. The receptor's source is an adult in good health. This sequence joins TRBV18 and TRBJ2-5; D unresolved. The CDR3 loop is CASSPTGETQYF. DNA of the CDR3: TGTGCCAGCTCACCAACGGGAGAGACCCAGTACTTC.